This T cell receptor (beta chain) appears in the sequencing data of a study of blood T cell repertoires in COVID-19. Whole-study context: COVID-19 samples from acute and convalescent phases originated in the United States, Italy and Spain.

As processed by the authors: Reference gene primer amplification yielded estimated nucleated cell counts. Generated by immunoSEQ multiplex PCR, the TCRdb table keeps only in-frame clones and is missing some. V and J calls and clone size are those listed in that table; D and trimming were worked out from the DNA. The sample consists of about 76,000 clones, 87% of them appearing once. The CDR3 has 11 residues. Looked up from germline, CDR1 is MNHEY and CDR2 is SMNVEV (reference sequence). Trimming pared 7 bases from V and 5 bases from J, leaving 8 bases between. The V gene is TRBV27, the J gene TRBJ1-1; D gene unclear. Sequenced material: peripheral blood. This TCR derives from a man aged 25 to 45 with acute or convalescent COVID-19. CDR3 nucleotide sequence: TGTGCCAGCACCGTGTTAACTGAAGCTTTCTTT. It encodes CASTVLTEAFF.